This T cell receptor beta chain came from a study of T cell repertoires in cytomegalovirus infection. This clonotype was detected many times. Its specificity is not known. In TCRdb, the reads were re-called with MiXCR into one record per CDR3 protein. The sample comprises about 770,000 distinct CDR3 sequences, 25% to 30% of which are singletons, and 10% to 15% rests with the top ten. The receptor's source is a human donor in good health (CMV status not recorded). Some clones in this sample may be carry-over from other donors' samples. The sequencing here drew on cultured CD8+ T cells from PBMCs, taken from culture after CMV antigen stimulation.

This chain's CDR3 is CASSPLVNTEAFF. In DNA, the CDR3 is TGTGCCAGCAGTCCCCTGGTTAACACTGAAGCTTTCTTT. The genes are TRBV12-3 or TRBV12-4 and TRBJ1-1; no definite D call. V was pared by 5 bases and J by 2 bases, with 9 bases between. The CDR3 covers 13 residues.